The next 16 T cell receptor beta chains were all read from a single sample in a study of shared clonotypes between healthy human individuals. Libraries were prepared by immunoSEQ multiplex PCR; TCRdb keeps only in-frame clonotypes and omits some of them. The profile shows about 2.2 million clones, 85% to 95% of them singletons. Naivety among CD8 cells was defined by CD45RO negativity and positive CCR7 selection, thereby excluding terminally differentiated effector memory CD45RA+ cells. The source material was naive CD8+ T cells from PBMCs. The receptors derive from a man aged 18 to 29 in good health. Some clones in this sample may be carry-over from other donors' samples.

The CDR3 protein is CASRDSRSKETQYF. CDR3 nucleotide sequence: TGTGCCAGCAGAGACTCCCGATCGAAAGAGACCCAGTACTTC. The chain is built from TRBV28 and TRBJ2-5, with D unresolved. Trimming removed 6 bases at V and 3 bases at J, with 14 bases between. Germline CDR1 is MDHEN and CDR2 is SYDVKM. This CDR3 spans 14 amino acids.

This chain joins TRBV28 and TRBJ1-1; D is perhaps TRBD1 (5 bases). Trimming left V 6 bases short and J 0 bases short, with 23 bases between. From germline, CDR1 is MDHEN and CDR2 SYDVKM. This CDR3 spans 18 amino acids. CDR3 sequence reads: CASSPRVVRDPMNTEAFF. The DNA for the CDR3 is TGTGCCAGCAGCCCCCGGGTAGTGAGGGACCCCATGAACACTGAAGCTTTCTTT.

The J gene is TRBJ1-1, the V gene TRBV4-1; the D gene is possibly TRBD1 (6 bases). The CDR3 has 16 amino acids. The germline gives CDR1 MGHRA, CDR2 YSYEKL. Trimming shortened V by 2 bases and J by 0 bases, and 13 bases separated the two germline ends. The CDR3 DNA follows: TGCGCCAGCAGCCAAAAGGGGGGCCCAATGAACACTGAAGCTTTCTTT. Residues: CASSQKGGPMNTEAFF.

The rearrangement links TRBV27 to TRBJ1-5; no definite D call. The V end lost 0 bases, the J end lost 0 bases, and 9 bases lay between the germline ends. Per the germline V gene, CDR1 is MNHEY and CDR2 is SMNVEV (reference sequence). The CDR3 contains 16 residues. CDR3 region: CASSLSTLYSNQPQHF. The CDR3 region has the DNA TGTGCCAGCAGTTTATCAACCTTATATAGCAATCAGCCCCAGCATTTT.

The chain links TRBV7-2 to TRBJ1-1; TRBD1 is a possible D gene (5 bases). Trimming took 6 bases from V and 11 from J, leaving 13 bases between them. Germline CDR1 and CDR2: SGHTA and FQGNSA. The CDR3 has 11 residues. The CDR3: CASREGVWAFF. In DNA form, the CDR3 reads TGTGCCAGCAGGGAAGGGGTGTGGGCTTTCTTT.

With respect to this clone: Other DNA sequences in the sample encode the same CDR3. The chain joins TRBV14 to TRBJ2-7, with TRBD1 matching over 7 bases. In germline, CDR1 is SGHDN, CDR2 FVKESK. V lost 1 base and J lost 4; bases outside the gene matches: 1. The CDR3 is 13 amino acids. The chain's CDR3 is CASSQGRGYEQYF. The CDR3 coding sequence is TGTGCCAGCAGCCAAGGCAGGGGGTACGAGCAGTACTTC.

This chain links TRBV7-9 with TRBJ2-1, with D unresolved. The CDR3 has 13 residues. Germline CDR1 SEHNR, CDR2 FQNEAQ (reference sequence). Trimming cost V 1 base and J 6 bases, with 7 bases left between them. The DNA for the CDR3 is TGTGCCAGCAGCTTAGGGGGTCCCAATGAGCAGTTCTTC. Translated: CASSLGGPNEQFF. Together with reference TRBV7-9 and TRBJ2-1, the CDR3 gives the full variable domain: DTGVSQNPRHKITKRGQNVTFRCDPISEHNRLYWYRQTLGQGPEFLTYFQNEAQLEKSRLLSDRFSAERPKGSFSTLEIQRTEQGDSAMYLCASSLGGPNEQFFGPGTRLTVL.

The V gene is TRBV5-6, the J gene TRBJ2-2, with 7 bases fitting TRBD2. The CDR3 extends over 18 amino acids. V lost 0 bases to trimming and J lost 3 bases; unmatched junction nucleotides: 11. The germline CDR1 and CDR2 sequences are SGHDT and YYEEEE. This CDR3 reads CASSLGSSGWWYTGELFF. In DNA form, the CDR3 reads TGTGCCAGCAGCTTGGGAAGTAGCGGGTGGTGGTACACCGGGGAGCTGTTTTTT.

The chain employs TRBV27 and TRBJ1-2, with 7 bases that match TRBD1. Germline-derived CDR1 and CDR2 are MNHEY and SMNVEV (reference sequence). V lost 6 bases and J lost 3; bases outside the gene matches: 4. The CDR3 contains 13 residues. CDR3 sequence: CASSRQGDYGYTF. CDR3 sequence (DNA): TGTGCCAGCAGCCGACAGGGCGACTATGGCTACACCTTC.

This chain joins TRBV4-3 and TRBJ1-3; D remains unclear. V shed 4 bases and J shed 0 bases, with 16 bases lying between them. Looked up from germline, CDR1 is LGHNA and CDR2 is YSLEER. The CDR3 runs to 17 residues. The chain's CDR3 is CASSLETGRSSGNTIYF. As DNA, the CDR3 is TGCGCCAGCAGCCTCGAAACCGGACGGAGCTCTGGAAACACCATATATTTT.

The V gene is TRBV27, the J gene TRBJ2-7; possibly TRBD2 for D (6 bases). Germline V gives CDR1 MNHEY, CDR2 SMNVEV (reference sequence). Trimming left V 5 bases short and J 7 bases short, with 24 bases between. The CDR3 extends over 16 amino acids. DNA for the CDR3: TGTGCCAGCAGTCCCTTTGAGGGGAGGACTATGGGGGAGCAGTACTTC. It is translated as CASSPFEGRTMGEQYF.

The chain carries TRBV29-1 and TRBJ2-5; 9 bases are shared with TRBD2. V lost 3 bases and J lost 6; bases outside the gene matches: 8. From germline, CDR1 is SQVTM and CDR2 ANQGSEA. The CDR3 sequence is 14 residues long. CDR3 sequence (DNA): TGCAGCGTTGAGGGAGGTCTAGCGGGAAAGACCCAGTACTTC. Translated: CSVEGGLAGKTQYF.

The rearrangement links TRBV15 to TRBJ2-3; tentatively, D is TRBD2 (6 bases). The CDR3 has 17 residues. From germline, CDR1 is LNHNV and CDR2 YYDKDF (reference sequence). V was shortened by 5 bases and J by 2 bases, with 20 bases between the two germline ends. The CDR3 here is CATSGWDQRRATDTQYF. The CDR3 nucleotides are TGTGCCACCAGCGGGTGGGACCAAAGGAGGGCCACAGATACGCAGTATTTT.

V gene TRBV29-1 combines with J gene TRBJ2-7; no clear D. This CDR3 has 12 residues. CDR1 is SQVTM, CDR2 ANQGSEA, per germline. Between the trimmed V and J ends, which lost 4 bases and 3 bases, there was a span of 10 bases. In DNA, the CDR3 is TGCAGCGTTGCAGCCAACAGCTACGAGCAGTACTTC. Translation gives CSVAANSYEQYF.

The rearrangement joins TRBV4-1 to TRBJ1-1, with D unclear. The CDR3 contains 15 residues. CDR1 MGHRA and CDR2 YSYEKL come from the germline V gene. The germline V and J ends were trimmed by 0 bases and 2 bases, with 10 bases remaining between them. The CDR3: CASSQDEHANTEAFF. DNA for the CDR3: TGCGCCAGCAGCCAAGATGAACATGCAAACACTGAAGCTTTCTTT.

The rearrangement joins TRBV13 to TRBJ2-5; TRBD1 is a possible D gene (5 bases). The CDR3 consists of 16 residues. The V end was cut by 6 bases, the J end by 2 bases, with 19 bases between. The germline V gene has CDR1 PRHDT and CDR2 FYEKMQ (reference sequence). This CDR3 is CASSLTPVTVQETQYF. As DNA, the CDR3 is TGTGCCAGCAGTCTCACCCCAGTGACAGTTCAAGAGACCCAGTACTTC.